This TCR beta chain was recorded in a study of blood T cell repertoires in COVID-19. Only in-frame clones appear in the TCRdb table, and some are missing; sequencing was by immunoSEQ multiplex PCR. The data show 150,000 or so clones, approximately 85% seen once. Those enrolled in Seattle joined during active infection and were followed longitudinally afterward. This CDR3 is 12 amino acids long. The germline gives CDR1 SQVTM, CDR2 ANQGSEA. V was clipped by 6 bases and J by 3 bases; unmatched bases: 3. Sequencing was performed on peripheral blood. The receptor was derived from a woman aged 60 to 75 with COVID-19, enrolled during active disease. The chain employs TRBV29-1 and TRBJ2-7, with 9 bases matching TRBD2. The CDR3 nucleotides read TGCAGCGTGGTAGCGGGAGTCTACGAGCAGTACTTC. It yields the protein CSVVAGVYEQYF.